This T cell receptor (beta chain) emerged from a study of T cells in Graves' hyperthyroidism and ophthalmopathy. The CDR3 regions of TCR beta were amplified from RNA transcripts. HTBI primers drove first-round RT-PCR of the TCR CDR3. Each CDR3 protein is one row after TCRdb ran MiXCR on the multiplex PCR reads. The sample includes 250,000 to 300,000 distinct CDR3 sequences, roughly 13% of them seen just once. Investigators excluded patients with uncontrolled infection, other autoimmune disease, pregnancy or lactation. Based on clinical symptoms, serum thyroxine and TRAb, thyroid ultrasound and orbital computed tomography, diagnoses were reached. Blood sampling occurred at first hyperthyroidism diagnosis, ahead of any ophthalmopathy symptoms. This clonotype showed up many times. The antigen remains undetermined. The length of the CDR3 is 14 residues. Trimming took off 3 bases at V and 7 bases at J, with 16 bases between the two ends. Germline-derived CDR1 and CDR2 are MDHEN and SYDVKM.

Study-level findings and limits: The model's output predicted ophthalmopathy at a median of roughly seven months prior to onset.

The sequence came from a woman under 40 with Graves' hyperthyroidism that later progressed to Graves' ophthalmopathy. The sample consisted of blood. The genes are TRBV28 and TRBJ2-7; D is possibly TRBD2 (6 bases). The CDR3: CASSFWGGKGEQYF. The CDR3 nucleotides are TGTGCCAGCAGTTTCTGGGGCGGGAAAGGGGAGCAGTACTTC. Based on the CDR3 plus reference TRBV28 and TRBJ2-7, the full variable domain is DVKVTQSSRYLVKRTGEKVFLECVQDMDHENMFWYRQDPGLGLRLIYFSYDVKMKEKGDIPEGYSVSREKKERFSLILESASTNQTSMYLCASSFWGGKGEQYFGPGTRLTVT.